Below, one T cell receptor beta chain is given with its context. The antigen is undetermined. Its ends do not fully match the called genes, so a read error is possible. The sample holds other DNA sequences that translate to the same CDR3. The germline V gene has CDR1 SNHLY and CDR2 FYNNEI. The CDR3 extends over 11 amino acids. This sample is drawn from a study of cytomegalovirus exposure and HLA in healthy donors. Samples came from healthy bone marrow donors. Study-wide results and limits: In an earlier analysis, in approximately 630 donors, most V segments appeared productive either ~90% or ~30% of the time. A link between a missense DCLRE1C variant and TCR beta V- and J-gene trimming emerged from a later analysis. The classifier, whose performance was assessed in both the original and validation cohorts, reportedly diagnosed cytomegalovirus status with high specificity and sensitivity.

Both 60 Vbeta primers and 13 Jbeta primers went into the PCR. The repertoire was sequenced with immunoSEQ multiplex PCR; TCRdb's copy has only in-frame clones and lacks some. Seen here are about 210,000 clones, roughly 82% observed once, and the top ten hold about 6.4%. The chain carries TRBV2 and TRBJ2-1, with D maybe TRBD1 (6 bases). This TCR was recovered from a man in his forties in good health and CMV-seropositive. The source material was PBMCs. The CDR3 DNA sequence: TGTGCCAGCAGTAACAGGGTTGAGCAATTCTTC. Residues: CASSNRVEQFF.